The 14 T cell receptor beta chains listed next were all sequenced from one sample in a study of T cell repertoires in cytomegalovirus infection. MiXCR, applied by TCRdb to the reads, yields one record per CDR3 protein. The sample holds a few hundred thousand distinct CDR3 sequences, roughly an eighth seen once. The sequenced sample consisted of PBMCs. Receptor source: a human donor in good health (CMV status not recorded). Some clones in this sample may be carry-over from other donors' samples.

The CDR3 DNA is TGCAGTGCCGAAGGGCCAGGGGCCACTGAAGCTTTCTTT. Translated, it gives CSAEGPGATEAFF. V gene TRBV20-1 combines with J gene TRBJ1-1, with D possibly matching TRBD1 (6 bases). The CDR3 is made up of 13 amino acids. V lost 6 bases, J lost 4 bases, and 15 bases lay in between. CDR1 DFQATT and CDR2 SNEGSKA come from the germline V gene (reference sequence).

V gene TRBV7-2 combines with J gene TRBJ1-5, with D possibly matching TRBD1 (6 bases). Trimming stripped 3 bases from V and 1 base from J, with 13 bases between. The CDR3 has 16 amino acids. CDR1 and CDR2 (germline): SGHTA, FQGNSA. The CDR3 sequence: CASSFAGQWSNQPQHF. The DNA for the CDR3 is TGTGCCAGCAGCTTTGCCGGACAGTGGAGCAATCAGCCCCAGCATTTT.

The gene calls are TRBV29-1 and TRBJ2-3; no reliable D call. V was cut by 3 bases and J by 2 bases, with 9 bases left in between. Germline CDR1 is SQVTM and CDR2 is ANQGSEA. The CDR3 consists of 13 residues. Here the CDR3 DNA reads TGCAGCGTTGACCTTACAACCACAGATACGCAGTATTTT. It encodes CSVDLTTTDTQYF.

The rearrangement joins TRBV29-1 to TRBJ2-7; tentative D call: TRBD1 (6 bases). Trimming stripped 4 bases from V and 7 bases from J, with 17 bases between. There are 13 residues in the CDR3. Germline CDR1 and CDR2: SQVTM and ANQGSEA. CDR3 sequence reads: CSVGWGFQGEQYF. The DNA of the CDR3 is TGCAGCGTTGGGTGGGGATTTCAGGGGGAGCAGTACTTC.

Points on this clonotype: The junction departs from germline at one end; a sequencing error may be responsible. The chain has TRBV28 and TRBJ1-3, with D possibly being TRBD1 (6 bases). The CDR3 consists of 12 residues. Germline CDR1 reads MDHEN; CDR2 reads SYDVKM. The CDR3 coding sequence is TGTGCCCTCGGGGACACCTCAAACACCAGATATTTT. As protein: CALGDTSNTRYF.

This clonotype came up many times. The gene calls are TRBV11-1 and TRBJ1-2; 7 bases agree with TRBD1. V shed 6 bases and J 2 bases; nucleotides not matched to a gene: 6. The CDR3 extends over 14 amino acids. CDR1 is SGHAT and CDR2 is FQDESV in the germline V gene (reference sequence). The CDR3 DNA is TGTGCCAGCAGTTCCGGGACAGTGAACTATGGCTACACCTTC. Encoded protein: CASSSGTVNYGYTF.

This clonotype was seen at least ten times. V usage is TRBV7-8 and J usage is TRBJ2-1; 10 bases are a match to TRBD2. The germline gives CDR1 SGHVS, CDR2 FQNEAQ. The V gene end was trimmed by 5 bases and the J gene end by 10 bases; junction bases not matched to a gene: 11. The CDR3 is 15 amino acids. Here the CDR3 DNA reads TGTGCCAGCAGCCCACACCCCACACTAGCGGGAGAGCAGTTCTTC. Translation: CASSPHPTLAGEQFF.

This clonotype was found a few times. The V and J genes are TRBV13 and TRBJ1-1, with a possible D match to TRBD1 (5 bases). The germline V and J ends were trimmed by 5 bases and 8 bases, with 12 bases remaining between them. CDR1 and CDR2 (germline): PRHDT, FYEKMQ (reference sequence). This CDR3 spans 12 amino acids. The CDR3 spells CASSQWGGEAFF. DNA of the CDR3: TGTGCCAGCAGCCAATGGGGCGGGGAAGCTTTCTTT.

In this sample, this clonotype turned up many times. The chain combines TRBV7-2 with TRBJ1-4, with 7 bases aligning to TRBD1. The germline V gene encodes CDR1 SGHTA and CDR2 FQGNSA. V trimming: 5 bases; J trimming: 5 bases; junction bases outside the gene matches: 5. The CDR3 is made up of 14 amino acids. As DNA, the CDR3 is TGTGCCAGCAGCCCGACAGGGAGGAATGAAAAACTGTTTTTT. Protein sequence: CASSPTGRNEKLFF.

This clonotype was seen more than once but under ten times. This rearrangement joins TRBV5-8 to TRBJ1-2; D may be TRBD1 (5 bases). Germline loops: CDR1 SGHTS, CDR2 YDEGEE. The CDR3 covers 15 residues. V was clipped by 0 bases and J by 4 bases, with 13 bases between them. CDR3 DNA: TGTGCCAGCAGCTTGGCCTACGGGGGATTCTATGGCTACACCTTC. The encoded protein is CASSLAYGGFYGYTF.

The V and J genes are TRBV28 and TRBJ1-6; D possibly corresponds to TRBD1 (5 bases). Germline V gene sequence: CDR1 MDHEN, CDR2 SYDVKM. Trimming stripped 2 bases from V and 12 bases from J, with 8 bases between. The CDR3 runs 12 residues. The CDR3 DNA reads as TGTGCCAGCAGTTTAAGGGGCTTACCCCTCCACTTT. This sequence encodes CASSLRGLPLHF.

The J gene is TRBJ2-1, the V gene TRBV7-6; 11 nucleotides line up with TRBD2. Trimming at V came to 4 bases and at J to 9 bases, leaving 5 bases not matched to a gene. Per the germline V gene, CDR1 is SGHVS and CDR2 is FNYEAQ. The CDR3 length is 14 residues. Here the CDR3 reads CASSWLAGGSEQFF. CDR3 coding DNA: TGTGCCAGCAGCTGGTTAGCGGGAGGGAGTGAGCAGTTCTTC.

Notes on this clonotype: The junction differs from germline at one of its ends, possibly a read error. The chain joins TRBV20-1 to TRBJ1-5; 7 nucleotides align to TRBD1. This CDR3 region has 20 residues. Germline CDR1 and CDR2: DFQATT and SNEGSKA (reference sequence). Written as DNA, the CDR3 is TGCAGTGCACCAGAGATTCCTCGACAGGGTGGCCTATATAGCAATCAGCACCAGCATTTT. Translating it yields CSAPEIPRQGGLYSNQHQHF.

The rearrangement uses TRBV5-6 and TRBJ2-7; 14 bases match TRBD2. CDR1 and CDR2 (germline): SGHDT, YYEEEE. V shed 4 bases, J shed 7 bases, and the junction held 7 bases outside the gene matches. This CDR3 comprises 15 residues. CDR3 in DNA: TGTGCCAGCAGCGGGGGACTAGCGGGAGTCAGTGAGCAGTACTTC. Translated: CASSGGLAGVSEQYF.